The 2 T cell receptor beta chains below were found in one sample sequenced in a study of CD4 T cells in relation to SARS-CoV-2 and coronaviruses. The protocol was immunoSEQ multiplex PCR, while the TCRdb copy is restricted to in-frame clones and leaves out a portion. The sample has roughly 10,000 clones, 74% seen once. The unexposed donors gave CD4+ T cells in about 2011-2019, prior to COVID-19. After ten to eleven days of culture, CD4+ T cells were isolated. The antigens of these receptors remain unknown. Sequenced input: CD4+ T cells from PBMCs, cultured in vitro. Receptor source: a human donor in good health.

This chain links TRBV7-9 with TRBJ2-5; no clear D gene. CDR3 length: 15 amino acids. CDR1 and CDR2 (germline): SEHNR, FQNEAQ (reference sequence). The V end lost 5 bases, the J end lost 3 bases, and 16 bases lay between the germline ends. The CDR3 sequence: CASSHAGSLKETQYF. CDR3 nucleotides: TGTGCCAGCAGCCATGCAGGCAGCTTGAAAGAGACCCAGTACTTC.

The chain has TRBV5-1 and TRBJ1-3; 7 bases map to TRBD1. Unmatched junction bases numbered 6, after V lost 4 bases and J lost 2 bases. From germline, CDR1 is SGHRS and CDR2 YFSETQ. The CDR3 spans 15 residues. The CDR3 is CASSPRQGPGNTIYF. The CDR3, as DNA: TGCGCCAGCAGCCCAAGACAGGGCCCTGGAAACACCATATATTTT.